Each of the 17 T cell receptor beta chains below was sequenced from the same sample in a study of T cells in Graves' hyperthyroidism and ophthalmopathy. The source material, RNA transcripts, was used to amplify TCR beta CDR3 regions. Using the HTBI primer set, a first-round RT-PCR was run on the TCR CDR3. TCRdb reprocessed the multiplex PCR reads via MiXCR and lists one record per CDR3 protein. The data hold about 720,000 distinct CDR3 sequences, with about 17% observed a single time. Sequencing used blood. Receptors originate from a man aged 18-30 years with Graves' hyperthyroidism.

This clonotype occurred many times. This chain connects TRBV10-3 to TRBJ2-5; 10 bases fit TRBD1. Germline CDR1 is ENHRY and CDR2 is SYGVKD. The CDR3 is 14 amino acids. J gave up 5 bases and V 10 bases, and 10 bases lay outside the gene matches. CDR3 sequence: CATCGDRGRETQYF. CDR3 sequence (DNA): TGTGCCACCTGCGGTGACAGGGGGCGGGAGACCCAGTACTTC.

The chain couples TRBV25-1 to TRBJ2-3; 9 bases match TRBD1. This CDR3 contains 16 residues. The V and J ends lost 5 bases and 4 bases, in that order; junction bases with no gene match: 10. CDR1 is MGHDK, CDR2 SYGVNS, per germline. The CDR3 protein is CASSSPGTGRADTQYF. In DNA form, the CDR3 reads TGTGCCAGCAGTTCGCCCGGGACAGGGAGAGCAGATACGCAGTATTTT.

This clonotype was seen a handful of times. This chain uses TRBV5-8 with TRBJ2-3; 9 bases map to TRBD2. CDR3 length: 17 amino acids. V lost 0 bases to trimming and J lost 5 bases; unmatched junction nucleotides: 10. Germline values: CDR1 SGHTS, CDR2 YDEGEE. The CDR3 reads CASSLAIVAGELDTQYF. DNA of the CDR3: TGTGCCAGCAGCTTGGCCATAGTAGCGGGAGAGCTAGATACGCAGTATTTT.

The chain carries TRBV7-2 and TRBJ2-7, with unresolved D. This CDR3 is 15 amino acids long. Deletions cut 1 base from V and 1 base from J, with 11 bases between. The germline CDR1 and CDR2 sequences are SGHTA and FQGNSA. For the CDR3, the DNA is TGTGCCAGCAGCTTAGTGGACCAGAGTTCCTACGAGCAGTACTTC. Translated, it gives CASSLVDQSSYEQYF.

This clonotype appeared a few times. This chain uses TRBV19 with TRBJ2-7, with 7 bases that match TRBD2. This CDR3 spans 14 amino acids. V shed 6 bases and J 3 bases; nucleotides not matched to a gene: 8. CDR1 is LNHDA and CDR2 is SQIVND in the germline V gene (reference sequence). DNA of the CDR3: TGTGCCAGTAGCATCCTCGGCGGGAGCTACGAGCAGTACTTC. Protein product: CASSILGGSYEQYF.

The chain links TRBV19 to TRBJ2-1; D is perhaps TRBD1 or TRBD2 (7 bases each). Germline CDR1 reads LNHDA; CDR2 reads SQIVND (reference sequence). Trimming removed 7 bases from V and 10 bases from J, with 20 bases in between. The CDR3 extends over 14 amino acids. CDR3 DNA: TGTGCCAGTACCCCGGTGCCCAGGGGGGGCGAGCAGTTCTTC. It codes for CASTPVPRGGEQFF.

This clonotype was recorded at least ten times. This chain uses TRBV7-9 with TRBJ1-2; D uncertain. V lost 8 bases, J lost 7 bases, and 11 bases lay in between. The V gene's germline CDR1 is SEHNR and CDR2 FQNEAQ (reference sequence). CDR3 length: 11 amino acids. CDR3 sequence: CASLDVGGYTF. The CDR3 DNA sequence: TGTGCCAGCTTAGACGTCGGTGGCTACACCTTC.

This clonotype occurred many times. The chain carries TRBV11-3 and TRBJ1-1, with D maybe TRBD1 (6 bases). The ends were cut back, 6 bases at V and 6 bases at J, with 11 bases in the middle. The CDR3 runs 12 residues. Germline lookup yields CDR1 SGHNT and CDR2 YENEEA. The CDR3 DNA sequence: TGTGCCAGCAGGAACAGGGAGTCTGAAGCTTTCTTT. This codes for CASRNRESEAFF.

This clonotype was observed many times. This CDR3 is CASSPQMNTEAFF. CDR3 bases: TGTGCCAGCTCACCACAGATGAACACTGAAGCTTTCTTT. The V call is TRBV18, the J call TRBJ1-1, with D unclear. The ends were cut back, 1 base at V and 0 bases at J, with 3 bases in the middle. Germline assignment: CDR1 KGHSH and CDR2 LQKENI. There are 13 residues in the CDR3.

This clonotype has only one observation. Possible read error: a much larger clone is one base away. This rearrangement joins TRBV6-2 or TRBV6-3 to TRBJ2-1; perhaps TRBD1 as D (6 bases). V was trimmed by 5 bases and J by 10 bases, leaving 12 bases between them. Germline assignment: CDR1 MNHEY and CDR2 SVGEGT. This CDR3 spans 12 amino acids. CDR3 residues: CASSRPGVEQFF. CDR3 sequence (DNA): TGTGCCAGCAGTCGACCAGGGGTCGAGCAGTTCTTC.

At least ten counts were recorded for this clonotype. This chain joins TRBV3-1 and TRBJ2-7; D call uncertain. This CDR3 has 11 amino acids. With 3 bases removed from V and 6 bases from J, the gap between germline ends came to 6 bases. Per the germline V gene, CDR1 is LGHDT and CDR2 is YNNKEL (reference sequence). The CDR3: CASSHSGEQYF. The CDR3 DNA reads as TGTGCCAGCAGCCACTCCGGCGAGCAGTACTTC.

This clonotype was found many times. This chain joins TRBV7-2 and TRBJ2-3; a weak D match, TRBD2 (6 bases). Germline V lookup: CDR1 SGHTA, CDR2 FQGNSA. The V and J ends lost 5 bases and 2 bases respectively, with 14 bases between them. The CDR3 has 15 residues. CDR3 amino acids: CASSPFGGSTDTQYF. Written as DNA, the CDR3 is TGTGCCAGCAGCCCATTCGGGGGATCCACAGATACGCAGTATTTT. Together with reference TRBV7-2 and TRBJ2-3, the CDR3 gives the full variable domain: GAGVSQSPSNKVTEKGKDVELRCDPISGHTALYWYRQSLGQGLEFLIYFQGNSAPDKSGLPSDRFSAERTGGSVSTLTIQRTQQEDSAVYLCASSPFGGSTDTQYFGPGTRLTVL.

J is TRBJ1-2 and V is TRBV28; tentative D call: TRBD1 (5 bases). Germline assignment: CDR1 MDHEN and CDR2 SYDVKM. The V end lost 7 bases, the J end lost 2 bases, and 14 bases lay between the germline ends. There are 14 residues in the CDR3. DNA of the CDR3: TGTGCCAGCAATCCCGGGGGGTTCAACTATGGCTACACCTTC. Residues: CASNPGGFNYGYTF.

The sample holds a few counts of this clonotype. The CDR3 reads CASSFLSPRGEKLFF. For the CDR3, the DNA is TGTGCCAGCAGTTTTCTCTCCCCTAGGGGGGAAAAACTGTTTTTT. The V gene is TRBV12-3 or TRBV12-4, the J gene TRBJ1-4; perhaps TRBD1 as D (6 bases). Trimming took off 3 bases at V and 8 bases at J, with 16 bases between the two ends. The CDR3 is made up of 15 amino acids.

In its sample, this clonotype was seen many times. The CDR3 DNA reads as TGTGCCAGCAGTAAAGGGACAGGGGGAACAGATACGCAGTATTTT. Translating it yields CASSKGTGGTDTQYF. The rearrangement uses TRBV27 and TRBJ2-3; 11 positions agree with TRBD1. With V trimmed by 5 bases and J by 3 bases, 4 bases remained unmatched. CDR1 MNHEY and CDR2 SMNVEV come from the germline V gene (reference sequence). CDR3 length equals 15 residues.

This clonotype has only a few counts. This sequence joins TRBV4-1 and TRBJ2-7; D uncertain. This CDR3 has 14 amino acids. CDR1 and CDR2 from the germline V gene are MGHRA and YSYEKL. Deletions cut 4 bases from V and 0 bases from J, with 10 bases between. The CDR3 sequence is CASSPTQSSYEQYF. CDR3 sequence (DNA): TGCGCCAGCAGCCCAACCCAAAGCTCCTACGAGCAGTACTTC.

The genes are TRBV5-1 and TRBJ2-7; 10 bases are a match to TRBD1. The trim removed 0 bases at V and 6 bases at J, leaving 3 bases unmatched. Per germline, CDR1 SGHRS and CDR2 YFSETQ. The CDR3 totals 14 residues. The CDR3 DNA follows: TGCGCCAGCAGCTTGGTGGGACAGGGGAGCGAGCAGTACTTC. Its protein product is CASSLVGQGSEQYF.